This TCR beta chain was captured in a study of blood T cell repertoires in COVID-19. Study as a whole: Both acute and convalescent COVID-19 samples were obtained from the United States, Italy and Spain.

Germline lookup yields CDR1 SGHAT and CDR2 FQNNGV. The CDR3 consists of 12 residues. With 1 base removed from V and 3 bases from J, the gap between germline ends came to 4 bases. Assay: immunoSEQ multiplex PCR; the TCRdb copy retains only in-frame clones and omits some. The sample carries about 200,000 clones, almost 85% recorded once. This chain uses TRBV11-2 with TRBJ2-7; no definite D call. This sequence was found in a woman in her sixties or seventies with COVID-19, enrolled during active disease. The sequencing sample was made of peripheral blood. CDR3 protein: CASSLALYEQYF. In nucleotides, the CDR3 is TGTGCCAGCAGCTTAGCCCTCTACGAGCAGTACTTC.